This T cell receptor (beta chain) was documented in a study of Ad26.COV2.S vaccination and SARS-CoV-2 variants. Treatment in this sample: 19 received Ad26.COV2.S at low or high dose, single or two shots; five or six received placebo; per-sample allocation not given. The investigators took samples on day 63 after the first vaccine or placebo injection. The donor's status was that of an adult aged 18-55 years in Boston. Expressing Wuhan-strain SARS-CoV-2 spike, an Ad26 vector served as the vaccine. Study-wide findings and caveats: In vaccinated individuals, spike-specific CD8+ and CD4+ T cell responses reportedly displayed substantial breadth.

Profiled with immunoSEQ multiplex PCR; TCRdb holds only in-frame clones, not every one. In the table there are hundreds of thousands of clones, 85% of which are singletons. In germline, CDR1 is SGHRS, CDR2 YFSETQ. The CDR3 consists of 15 residues. V trimming: 1 base; J trimming: 2 bases; junction bases outside the gene matches: 1. With regard to this clone: Its antigen is undetermined.

This chain links TRBV5-1 with TRBJ2-3; 10 bases are a match to TRBD2. The sequenced sample was peripheral blood, obtained in a trial of Ad26.COV2.S vaccine versus placebo. This TCR was sampled from a person aged 18-65 years who received the Ad26.COV2.S COVID-19 vaccine or a placebo. The CDR3, as DNA: TGCGCCAGCAGCTTGACTAGCGGGGTCACAGATACGCAGTATTTT. Its protein product is CASSLTSGVTDTQYF.